This record covers a single T cell receptor beta chain. The antigen is not known. Per-sample yields of isolated PBMCs were at least 7 million. The entry originates in a study of blood T cells in healthy people across ages. Study-wide findings and caveats: The recorded TCR beta diversity per million T cells decreased in a roughly linear manner with age. Researchers report that TCR beta diversity correlated strongly with naive T cell percentage.

Between the trimmed V and J ends, which lost 0 bases and 1 base, there was a span of 12 bases. This CDR3 has 17 amino acids. Germline lookup yields CDR1 LGHNA and CDR2 YNFKEQ. Together with a sample-barcoded 5' primer, a J-beta primer mix was included in a second PCR lasting about 7 to 12 cycles. One entry per CDR3 protein results from TCRdb running MiXCR on the 5' RACE reads. The sample carries about 900,000 distinct CDR3 sequences, approximately 49% recorded once. The sequenced sample was blood. The rearrangement joins TRBV4-2 to TRBJ2-2; D gene ambiguous. This clonotype was sampled from a man under 40 in good health. CDR3 coding DNA: TGTGCCAGCAGCCAAGATAGATCCAGGAGGAACACCGGGGAGCTGTTTTTT. Residues: CASSQDRSRRNTGELFF.